The 32 T cell receptor beta chains reported below all come from one sample, sequenced in a study of shared clonotypes between healthy human individuals. This table comes from immunoSEQ multiplex PCR, and its TCRdb copy is limited to in-frame clones, with some not included. The data hold roughly 2.1 million clones, with approximately 94% observed a single time. The naive CD8 population came from CD45RO-negative cells selected for CCR7, without terminally differentiated effector memory CD45RA+ cells. Sequencing used naive CD8+ T cells from PBMCs. The origin of the receptors is a young man in good health. Some clones in this sample may be carry-over from other donors' samples.

The chain has TRBV7-9 and TRBJ1-1; D perhaps matches TRBD1 (6 bases). The CDR3 length is 19 residues. Trimming cost V 1 base and J 0 bases, with 21 bases left between them. Germline lookup yields CDR1 SEHNR and CDR2 FQNEAQ (reference sequence). The CDR3 DNA reads as TGTGCCAGCAGCTTAGAGGGGCCCGGAAGGGACAACCTGAACACTGAAGCTTTCTTT. Amino acid sequence: CASSLEGPGRDNLNTEAFF.

This chain connects TRBV27 to TRBJ2-7; 12 nucleotides agree with TRBD1. This CDR3 is built from 15 residues. Germline V gives CDR1 MNHEY, CDR2 SMNVEV (reference sequence). The V gene end was trimmed by 6 bases and the J gene end by 5 bases; junction bases not matched to a gene: 8. The CDR3 coding sequence is TGTGCCAGCAGCCGCCGGGGGACAGGGGGCGACGAGCAGTACTTC. Amino acid sequence: CASSRRGTGGDEQYF.

This clone occurred a few times. The rearrangement links TRBV7-9 to TRBJ2-2; D is ambiguous. CDR3 size: 13 residues. The germline gives CDR1 SEHNR, CDR2 FQNEAQ (reference sequence). V was pared by 5 bases and J by 7 bases, with 11 bases between. The CDR3 spells CASSHLKDGELFF. In DNA, the CDR3 is TGTGCCAGCAGCCATCTAAAGGACGGGGAGCTGTTTTTT.

This clone was seen a single time. This chain connects TRBV27 to TRBJ1-5; 7 bases fit TRBD1. V gave up 5 bases and J gave up 1 base; unmatched junction bases: 5. This CDR3 comprises 15 residues. Looked up from germline, CDR1 is MNHEY and CDR2 is SMNVEV (reference sequence). The CDR3, as DNA: TGTGCCAGCAGTACAAACAGGGGAAGCAATCAGCCCCAGCATTTT. Protein sequence: CASSTNRGSNQPQHF.

A note on this clone: A much larger clone lies one base from this, so it may be a read error. Within the sample, other DNA sequences also encode this same CDR3. The rearrangement links TRBV27 to TRBJ2-3; 9 bases match TRBD2. V lost 6 bases and J lost 0; bases outside the gene matches: 1. CDR1 is MNHEY and CDR2 is SMNVEV in the germline V gene (reference sequence). The length of the CDR3 is 14 residues. For the CDR3, the DNA is TGTGCCAGCAGCACTAGCGGGAGCACAGATACGCAGTATTTT. Encoded protein: CASSTSGSTDTQYF.

The chain carries TRBV11-2 and TRBJ1-1, with D tentatively TRBD1 (5 bases). The CDR3 length is 13 residues. The V end was cut by 2 bases, the J end by 7 bases, with 11 bases between. Germline lookup yields CDR1 SGHAT and CDR2 FQNNGV. CDR3 in DNA: TGTGCCAGCAGCTTATGGGGGGAAATTGAAGCTTTCTTT. Protein sequence: CASSLWGEIEAFF. The full variable domain, rest sourced from reference TRBV11-2 and TRBJ1-1, is EAGVAQSPRYKIIEKRQSVAFWCNPISGHATLYWYQQILGQGPKLLIQFQNNGVVDDSQLPKDRFSAERLKGVDSTLKIQPAKLEDSAVYLCASSLWGEIEAFFGQGTRLTVV.

The chain recombines TRBV5-1 with TRBJ2-1; D is perhaps TRBD1 or TRBD2 (5 bases each). V lost 0 bases and J 6 bases, leaving 13 bases between the germline ends. This CDR3 contains 15 residues. The germline V gene encodes CDR1 SGHRS and CDR2 YFSETQ. DNA for the CDR3: TGCGCCAGCAGCTTGGGGGTAACTAGGGGCAATGAGCAGTTCTTC. Its translation: CASSLGVTRGNEQFF.

This chain connects TRBV5-4 to TRBJ2-2; 11 nucleotides match TRBD1. Unmatched junction bases numbered 7, after V lost 0 bases and J lost 0 bases. The V gene's germline CDR1 is SGHNT and CDR2 YYREEE (reference sequence). The CDR3 has 19 amino acids. The CDR3 here is CASSLGVGQGVPNTGELFF. DNA for the CDR3: TGTGCCAGCAGCTTGGGTGTGGGACAGGGGGTTCCGAACACCGGGGAGCTGTTTTTT.

The gene calls are TRBV7-9 and TRBJ2-2, with 7 nucleotides matching TRBD1. Germline V gene sequence: CDR1 SEHNR, CDR2 FQNEAQ (reference sequence). The CDR3 extends over 14 amino acids. Trimming cost V 1 base and J 5 bases; bases outside gene matches: 1. CDR3 region: CASSLVDRTGELFF. Here the CDR3 DNA reads TGTGCCAGCAGCTTAGTGGACAGGACCGGGGAGCTGTTTTTT.

This clone was counted only a few times. The chain uses TRBV6-5 and TRBJ1-5; 9 nucleotides agree with TRBD1. Trimming at V came to 5 bases and at J to 5 bases, leaving 4 bases not matched to a gene. CDR1 MNHEY and CDR2 SVGAGI come from the germline V gene. This CDR3 spans 14 amino acids. The chain's CDR3 is CASSPGQGYQPQHF. Written as DNA, the CDR3 is TGTGCCAGCAGTCCGGGACAGGGTTATCAGCCCCAGCATTTT.

This clone was seen a handful of times. The chain uses TRBV15 and TRBJ1-4, with 10 bases matching TRBD1. From germline, CDR1 is LNHNV and CDR2 YYDKDF (reference sequence). The CDR3 extends over 14 amino acids. Germline trimming cut 6 bases from V and 5 bases from J; bases unmatched to any gene: 3. The CDR3 sequence: CATRPTGGNEKLFF. The DNA for the CDR3 is TGTGCCACCAGACCGACAGGGGGCAATGAAAAACTGTTTTTT.

The chain has TRBV14 and TRBJ2-1; 7 positions agree with TRBD2. This CDR3 has 16 amino acids. Germline V gene lookup returns CDR1 SGHDN and CDR2 FVKESK. V trimming: 2 bases; J trimming: 9 bases; junction bases outside the gene matches: 13. The CDR3 coding sequence is TGTGCCAGCAGCCAATACGCGGGAGCCCGCCGTATTGAGCAGTTCTTC. Its protein is CASSQYAGARRIEQFF.

The chain carries TRBV7-2 and TRBJ2-1, with D unresolved. The CDR3 covers 17 residues. Germline assignment: CDR1 SGHTA and CDR2 FQGNSA. Trimming shortened V by 1 base and J by 2 bases, and 15 bases separated the two germline ends. The CDR3 loop reads CASSLVSVSPAYNEQFF. For the CDR3, the DNA is TGTGCCAGCAGCTTAGTATCAGTCTCCCCGGCCTACAATGAGCAGTTCTTC.

This chain joins TRBV27 and TRBJ2-5, with D perhaps being TRBD1 or TRBD2 (6 bases each). V was pared by 5 bases and J by 8 bases, with 15 bases between. CDR1 and CDR2 from the germline V gene are MNHEY and SMNVEV (reference sequence). There are 13 residues in the CDR3. CDR3 sequence: CASSPKGGGTQYF. The CDR3 DNA follows: TGTGCCAGCAGTCCCAAGGGGGGCGGAACCCAGTACTTC.

The chain employs TRBV5-5 and TRBJ2-1; 7 positions agree with TRBD2. CDR3 length: 13 residues. Unmatched junction bases numbered 6, after V lost 3 bases and J lost 9 bases. From germline, CDR1 is SGHKS and CDR2 YYEKEE (reference sequence). DNA of the CDR3: TGTGCCAGCAGCTCCACAGCGGGACTTGAGCAGTTCTTC. Translation gives CASSSTAGLEQFF.

This chain joins TRBV5-4 and TRBJ2-5; the D gene could be TRBD1 or TRBD2 (5 bases each). Germline CDR1 and CDR2: SGHNT and YYREEE (reference sequence). The germline V and J ends were trimmed by 3 bases and 5 bases, with 14 bases remaining between them. The CDR3 covers 14 residues. In nucleotides, the CDR3 is TGTGCCAGCAGCTCCCCCCCCAGGGAGGAGACCCAGTACTTC. As protein: CASSSPPREETQYF.

V and J are TRBV11-2 and TRBJ2-2; D could derive from TRBD1 or TRBD2 (6 bases each). Germline V gene data show CDR1 as SGHAT and CDR2 as FQNNGV. The CDR3 spans 17 residues. V lost 3 bases, J lost 5 bases, and 19 bases lay in between. Written as DNA, the CDR3 is TGTGCCAGCAGCTTGCCCGACGAGGGGGGTCGGACCGGGGAGCTGTTTTTT. Its protein product is CASSLPDEGGRTGELFF.

The J gene is TRBJ1-5, the V gene TRBV19, with D possibly TRBD1 on 6 matching bases. Germline V gives CDR1 LNHDA, CDR2 SQIVND (reference sequence). Deletions cut 4 bases from V and 9 bases from J, with 19 bases between. The CDR3 has 15 amino acids. DNA for the CDR3: TGTGCCAGTAGTACCGCGGGGGCCGGCCATCGGCCCCAGCATTTT. It encodes CASSTAGAGHRPQHF.

The chain employs TRBV18 and TRBJ1-2; D is possibly TRBD1 (6 bases). This CDR3 contains 17 residues. The V end was cut by 3 bases, the J end by 8 bases, with 25 bases between. Germline CDR1 is KGHSH and CDR2 is LQKENI. The CDR3 loop is CASSPSRTETILGGYTF. As DNA, the CDR3 is TGTGCCAGCTCACCTTCTAGGACAGAAACTATTTTAGGAGGCTACACCTTC.

The chain recombines TRBV11-2 with TRBJ2-5; D perhaps matches TRBD2 (7 bases). This CDR3 has 14 amino acids. V was shortened by 4 bases and J by 5 bases, with 14 bases between the two germline ends. Germline CDR1 and CDR2: SGHAT and FQNNGV. CDR3 residues: CASSWGGGGETQYF. DNA for the CDR3: TGTGCCAGCAGCTGGGGAGGGGGAGGCGAGACCCAGTACTTC.

This chain connects TRBV6-1 to TRBJ1-1; tentative D call: TRBD1 (5 bases). CDR1 is MNHNS and CDR2 is SASEGT in the germline V gene. V gave up 1 base and J gave up 10 bases, with 13 bases separating them. The CDR3 is 13 residues long. CDR3 sequence (DNA): TGTGCCAGCAGTGAAGGCAGGGAGTCCGGAGCTTTCTTT. Translated: CASSEGRESGAFF.

The V call is TRBV30, the J call TRBJ2-7; no definite D call. Germline loops: CDR1 GTSNPN, CDR2 SVGIG (reference sequence). The CDR3 loop spans 13 amino acids. V was cut by 4 bases and J by 6 bases, with 16 bases left in between. The CDR3 DNA reads as TGTGCCTGGACCCAAGGACGGATTCTCGAGCAGTACTTC. Protein product: CAWTQGRILEQYF.

V gene TRBV27 combines with J gene TRBJ2-5; D gene unclear. This CDR3 has 15 residues. Germline V CDR1 and CDR2: MNHEY, SMNVEV (reference sequence). Trimming pared 6 bases from V and 5 bases from J, leaving 19 bases between. In DNA form, the CDR3 reads TGTGCCAGCAGCCCCCGACCCCTAAGGATTGAGACCCAGTACTTC. The encoded protein is CASSPRPLRIETQYF.

The chain is built from TRBV19 and TRBJ2-7; D is unresolved. The CDR3 totals 16 residues. Germline values: CDR1 LNHDA, CDR2 SQIVND (reference sequence). V lost 6 bases and J lost 2, with 20 bases in between. CDR3 in amino acids: CASSKKPSPSPYEQYF. The CDR3 coding sequence is TGTGCCAGTAGCAAAAAGCCGAGCCCCTCTCCCTACGAGCAGTACTTC. The full variable domain, completed using reference TRBV19 and TRBJ2-7, is DGGITQSPKYLFRKEGQNVTLSCEQNLNHDAMYWYRQDPGQGLRLIYYSQIVNDFQKGDIAEGYSVSREKKESFPLTVTSAQKNPTAFYLCASSKKPSPSPYEQYFGPGTRLTVT.

This clone was recorded a few times. This chain uses TRBV2 with TRBJ1-2; D is ambiguous. V lost 9 bases and J lost 8, with 16 bases in between. The CDR3 consists of 12 residues. CDR1 SNHLY and CDR2 FYNNEI come from the germline V gene. CDR3 in amino acids: CARLERLQGYTF. In nucleotides, the CDR3 is TGTGCCAGGCTGGAGCGACTTCAAGGCTACACCTTC.

The chain links TRBV4-1 to TRBJ1-2; no clear D gene. V lost 4 bases, J lost 6 bases, and 18 bases lay in between. The germline V gene encodes CDR1 MGHRA and CDR2 YSYEKL. The CDR3 runs to 15 residues. This CDR3 is CASSPLQMTLDGYTF. For the CDR3, the DNA is TGCGCCAGCAGCCCGTTACAGATGACTCTTGATGGCTACACCTTC.

The chain links TRBV4-1 to TRBJ2-7; 8 bases are a match to TRBD2. The ends lost 8 bases at V and 1 base at J; junction bases unmatched: 22. CDR1 is MGHRA, CDR2 YSYEKL, per germline. This CDR3 has 19 residues. The DNA of the CDR3 is TGCGCCAGCCGAAGGAGGCCTAGCGGGCAAAGGGATGGATCCTACGAGCAGTACTTC. Protein sequence: CASRRRPSGQRDGSYEQYF.

This clone was seen only once. V is TRBV2 and J is TRBJ2-7, with D maybe TRBD1 (5 bases). Per the germline V gene, CDR1 is SNHLY and CDR2 is FYNNEI. V lost 7 bases, J lost 3 bases, and 16 bases lay in between. CDR3 length equals 14 residues. The CDR3 sequence: CASKSYSGLYEQYF. CDR3 DNA sequence: TGTGCCAGCAAATCGTATTCAGGGCTCTACGAGCAGTACTTC. The full variable domain, with the rest looked up from reference TRBV2 and TRBJ2-7, is EPEVTQTPSHQVTQMGQEVILRCVPISNHLYFYWYRQILGQKVEFLVSFYNNEISEKSEIFDDQFSVERPDGSNFTLKIRSTKLEDSAMYFCASKSYSGLYEQYFGPGTRLTVT.

The CDR3 coding sequence is TGTGCCAGCTCACCGGAAGAATTATATGGCTACACCTTC. Translating it yields CASSPEELYGYTF. The chain is built from TRBV18 and TRBJ1-2; unclear D gene. V gave up 3 bases and J gave up 5 bases, with 10 bases separating them. The CDR3 has 13 amino acids. Germline CDR1 reads KGHSH; CDR2 reads LQKENI. Full variable domain (remainder filled in from reference TRBV18 and TRBJ1-2): NAGVMQNPRHLVRRRGQEARLRCSPMKGHSHVYWYRQLPEEGLKFMVYLQKENIIDESGMPKERFSAEFPKEGPSILRIQQVVRGDSAAYFCASSPEELYGYTFGSGTRLTVV.

The chain recombines TRBV7-2 with TRBJ2-2, with 7 bases lining up with TRBD1. Trimming cost V 5 bases and J 7 bases; bases outside gene matches: 7. Germline assignment: CDR1 SGHTA and CDR2 FQGNSA. The CDR3 is 14 residues long. CDR3 in amino acids: CASSTGQVGGELFF. In nucleotides, the CDR3 is TGTGCCAGCAGCACCGGACAGGTTGGCGGGGAGCTGTTTTTT. Drawing the rest from reference TRBV7-2 and TRBJ2-2, the complete variable domain is GAGVSQSPSNKVTEKGKDVELRCDPISGHTALYWYRQSLGQGLEFLIYFQGNSAPDKSGLPSDRFSAERTGGSVSTLTIQRTQQEDSAVYLCASSTGQVGGELFFGEGSRLTVL.

This chain connects TRBV20-1 to TRBJ2-1; D not resolved. CDR3 length equals 11 residues. V lost 1 base and J lost 9, with 7 bases in between. CDR1 DFQATT and CDR2 SNEGSKA come from the germline V gene (reference sequence). The CDR3 loop reads CSARAGPEQFF. CDR3 sequence (DNA): TGCAGTGCTAGAGCCGGGCCTGAGCAGTTCTTC.

The chain recombines TRBV6-4 with TRBJ2-3; 7 bases agree with TRBD2. This CDR3 comprises 15 residues. Looked up from germline, CDR1 is MRHNA and CDR2 is SNTAGT. After removal of 7 bases from V and 3 bases from J, the junction contained 10 bases not matched to a gene. This chain's CDR3 is CASTRGERDTDTQYF. The CDR3 coding sequence is TGTGCCAGCACCCGGGGGGAGAGGGATACAGATACGCAGTATTTT.